This T cell receptor beta chain was profiled in a study of blood T cell repertoires in COVID-19. Here immunoSEQ multiplex PCR was the method, and the copy in TCRdb shows in-frame clones only, minus some. The sample consists of some 150,000 clones, around 80% of them appearing once. This CDR3 has 15 residues. Trimming left V 5 bases short and J 0 bases short, with 11 bases between. Germline CDR1 SGHTA, CDR2 FQGNSA. This chain joins TRBV7-2 and TRBJ1-3, with a possible D match to TRBD1 (5 bases). The sequenced sample consisted of peripheral blood. The sequence was collected from a human donor in a cohort sampled during active COVID-19. As DNA, the CDR3 is TGTGCCAGCAGCCAATCCCAGGGCTCTGGAAACACCATATATTTT. Protein sequence: CASSQSQGSGNTIYF.